The clone carrying this T cell receptor beta chain showed up just a few times. With 4 bases removed from V and 0 bases from J, the gap between germline ends came to 10 bases. Germline lookup yields CDR1 LNHDA and CDR2 SQIVND (reference sequence). The CDR3 sequence is 15 residues long. Regions amplified from RNA transcripts were the TCR beta CDR3 regions. First-round RT-PCR of the TCR CDR3 relied on the HTBI primer set. MiXCR was run by TCRdb on the multiplex PCR reads, yielding one entry per CDR3 protein. The profile shows hundreds of thousands of distinct CDR3 sequences, around 38% of them singletons. The source of the sample is a study of T cells in Graves' hyperthyroidism and ophthalmopathy. Investigators excluded patients with uncontrolled infection, other autoimmune disease, pregnancy or lactation.

This chain connects TRBV19 to TRBJ1-5; D gene uncertain. Sequenced: blood. This sequence was found in a man between 18 and 29 years old with Graves' hyperthyroidism. The CDR3 here is CASSTPVYSNQPQHF. CDR3 nucleotides: TGTGCCAGTAGTACCCCCGTCTATAGCAATCAGCCCCAGCATTTT.